These 25 T cell receptor beta chains were all obtained from the same sample, sequenced in a study of blood T cell repertoires in COVID-19. Sequenced by immunoSEQ multiplex PCR; TCRdb stores in-frame clones only, minus some. In the table there are over 200,000 clones, around nine tenths of which are singletons. Sequencing was performed on PBMCs or T cells enriched from blood (not recorded which). The source of these receptors is a woman in her thirties who had been exposed to COVID-19.

This clone was counted once. The genes are TRBV6-6 and TRBJ1-6, with D unresolved. V was shortened by 4 bases and J by 0 bases, with 4 bases between the two germline ends. The V gene's germline CDR1 is MNHNY and CDR2 SVGAGI (reference sequence). CDR3 length: 14 residues. CDR3 coding DNA: TGTGCCAGCAGTTCTAGCTCCTATAATTCACCCCTCCACTTT. This gives the protein CASSSSSYNSPLHF.

The V gene is TRBV10-3, the J gene TRBJ2-7, with 8 positions matching TRBD1. Germline CDR1 is ENHRY and CDR2 is SYGVKD. The CDR3 covers 13 residues. J was trimmed by 5 bases and V by 6 bases; bases with no gene match: 6. The CDR3 protein is CAIRDRELDEQYF. CDR3 coding DNA: TGTGCCATCAGGGACAGGGAACTCGACGAGCAGTACTTC.

The V call is TRBV7-3, the J call TRBJ2-7; 7 bases are shared with TRBD1. V was pared by 6 bases and J by 2 bases, with 4 bases of the junction left unmatched. The CDR3 is made up of 13 amino acids. In germline, CDR1 is SGHTA, CDR2 FQGTGA. CDR3 region: CASSPTGTYEQYF. CDR3 bases: TGTGCCAGCAGTCCGACAGGGACCTACGAGCAGTACTTC.

This clone was counted once. V and J are TRBV5-5 and TRBJ1-5; maybe TRBD1 (5 bases). The V gene lost 0 bases and the J gene lost 5 bases, with 12 bases spanning the gap. In germline, CDR1 is SGHKS, CDR2 YYEKEE (reference sequence). The CDR3 runs 15 residues. In DNA form, the CDR3 reads TGTGCCAGCAGCTTGGCCACAGGCACGCATCAGCCCCAGCATTTT. Translation gives CASSLATGTHQPQHF.

The genes are TRBV24-1 and TRBJ2-3; 7 bases fit TRBD1. The ends lost 0 bases at V and 0 bases at J; junction bases unmatched: 8. The CDR3 covers 18 residues. Germline assignment: CDR1 KGHDR and CDR2 SFDVKD. The CDR3 bases are TGTGCCACCAGTGATTTGTTCCCCGGGACAGCTAGCACAGATACGCAGTATTTT. Amino acid sequence: CATSDLFPGTASTDTQYF.

This chain uses TRBV28 with TRBJ2-1, with a weak D call TRBD1 (5 bases). This CDR3 region has 11 residues. Trimming took 5 bases from V and 9 from J, leaving 8 bases between them. Germline values: CDR1 MDHEN, CDR2 SYDVKM. CDR3 sequence: CASSPQGEQFF. CDR3 nucleotides: TGTGCCAGCAGTCCCCAGGGTGAGCAGTTCTTC.

This clone was counted once. V and J are TRBV27 and TRBJ2-7; TRBD2 matches at 12 bases. Germline values: CDR1 MNHEY, CDR2 SMNVEV (reference sequence). V was clipped by 4 bases and J by 0 bases; unmatched bases: 13. The CDR3 contains 19 residues. The CDR3 nucleotides are TGTGCCAGCAGTTCCACCGTTAATCTAGCGGGAGGGAGCTCCTACGAGCAGTACTTC. Protein: CASSSTVNLAGGSSYEQYF.

This chain joins TRBV7-9 and TRBJ2-1; a possible D gene is TRBD2 (5 bases). Germline V gene sequence: CDR1 SEHNR, CDR2 FQNEAQ (reference sequence). V was clipped by 1 base and J by 7 bases, with 11 bases between them. The CDR3 has 14 residues. The CDR3 bases are TGTGCCAGCAGCTTAGACCGGACTCATAATGAGCAGTTCTTC. It encodes CASSLDRTHNEQFF. The entire variable domain, with the rest obtained from reference TRBV7-9 and TRBJ2-1, is as follows: DTGVSQNPRHKITKRGQNVTFRCDPISEHNRLYWYRQTLGQGPEFLTYFQNEAQLEKSRLLSDRFSAERPKGSFSTLEIQRTEQGDSAMYLCASSLDRTHNEQFFGPGTRLTVL.

CDR3 bases: TGTGCCAGCAGCTTAGCGCTCGCGGGAGACCACCACTCCTACGAGCAGTACTTC. This encodes CASSLALAGDHHSYEQYF. The gene calls are TRBV7-9 and TRBJ2-7, with 7 bases identical to TRBD2. The junction had 11 bases not matched to a gene; V was cut back by 0 bases and J by 0 bases. This CDR3 region has 18 residues. Germline CDR1 and CDR2: SEHNR and FQNEAQ (reference sequence).

The rearrangement joins TRBV5-4 to TRBJ2-7, with 8 bases identical to TRBD2. The V and J ends lost 3 bases and 10 bases, in that order; junction bases with no gene match: 12. The germline V gene encodes CDR1 SGHNT and CDR2 YYREEE (reference sequence). The CDR3 runs to 14 residues. The CDR3 DNA sequence: TGTGCCAGCAGCTCGGGCGGGAGGTCCCCCCGACAGTACTTC. Amino acids: CASSSGGRSPRQYF.

CDR3 nucleotide sequence: TGTGCCAGCAGTTTATGGGACAGTGGGCTAAAAAACATTCAGTACTTC. This translates into CASSLWDSGLKNIQYF. V and J are TRBV28 and TRBJ2-4; TRBD1 is a possible D gene (6 bases). There are 16 residues in the CDR3. V was pared by 0 bases and J by 4 bases, with 13 bases between. Germline assignment: CDR1 MDHEN and CDR2 SYDVKM.

The J gene is TRBJ1-2, the V gene TRBV3-1 (or the pseudogene TRBV3-2); a weak D match, TRBD1 (6 bases). Germline V gene sequence: CDR1 LGHDT, CDR2 YNNKEL (reference sequence). The CDR3 length is 15 residues. Trimming shortened V by 1 base and J by 7 bases, and 16 bases separated the two germline ends. The CDR3 DNA reads as TGTGCCAGCAGCCAAGGCACGGGGGGCGCGGTTGGCTACACCTTC. Its translation is CASSQGTGGAVGYTF.

This clone was seen a single time. The rearrangement joins TRBV5-5 to TRBJ2-7, with D hard to call. V lost 1 base and J 3 bases, leaving 5 bases between the germline ends. This CDR3 has 12 residues. Germline V gives CDR1 SGHKS, CDR2 YYEKEE (reference sequence). The CDR3 loop is CASSLTGYEQYF. Written as DNA, the CDR3 is TGTGCCAGCAGCTTGACTGGCTACGAGCAGTACTTC.

The chain is built from TRBV25-1 and TRBJ2-1, with 8 positions matching TRBD2. The CDR3 has 16 residues. Looked up from germline, CDR1 is MGHDK and CDR2 is SYGVNS. V shed 6 bases, J shed 7 bases, and the junction held 14 bases outside the gene matches. The CDR3: CASSPRRAGGGNEQFF. The CDR3 DNA reads as TGTGCCAGCAGCCCCCGTCGGGCGGGAGGAGGTAATGAGCAGTTCTTC.

The gene calls are TRBV19 and TRBJ2-1, with 7 bases fitting TRBD1. Germline CDR1 is LNHDA and CDR2 is SQIVND (reference sequence). Germline trimming cut 0 bases from V and 6 bases from J; bases unmatched to any gene: 14. The CDR3 covers 18 residues. The CDR3 here is CASSIEWGNTGAGNEQFF. The CDR3 nucleotides are TGTGCCAGTAGTATAGAGTGGGGCAATACAGGGGCTGGCAATGAGCAGTTCTTC.

This clone appeared once. The CDR3 loop is CASSFGGASTDTQYF. The DNA for the CDR3 is TGCGCCAGCAGCTTCGGCGGGGCTAGCACAGATACGCAGTATTTT. The chain uses TRBV5-1 and TRBJ2-3, with D perhaps TRBD2 (6 bases). V was clipped by 2 bases and J by 0 bases, with 10 bases between them. The germline V gene encodes CDR1 SGHRS and CDR2 YFSETQ. CDR3 length: 15 residues.

This clone was picked up one time. The V call is TRBV20-1, the J call TRBJ2-3; 7 bases match TRBD2. The V gene's germline CDR1 is DFQATT and CDR2 SNEGSKA (reference sequence). J lost 8 bases, V lost 6 bases, and 2 bases had no gene match. This CDR3 region has 10 residues. The CDR3 region is CSAPGGTQYF. Here the CDR3 DNA reads TGCAGTGCCCCGGGGGGTACGCAGTATTTT.

The gene calls are TRBV27 and TRBJ1-1; 8 bases line up with TRBD1. V shed 6 bases, J shed 3 bases, and the junction held 6 bases outside the gene matches. Germline lookup yields CDR1 MNHEY and CDR2 SMNVEV (reference sequence). This CDR3 spans 14 amino acids. The chain's CDR3 is CASRDRDADTEAFF. Here the CDR3 DNA reads TGTGCCAGCAGGGACAGGGACGCGGACACTGAAGCTTTCTTT.

The V call is TRBV7-2, the J call TRBJ2-4; maybe TRBD1 (6 bases). The germline gives CDR1 SGHTA, CDR2 FQGNSA. The CDR3 extends over 16 amino acids. The V gene lost 1 base and the J gene lost 1 base, with 11 bases spanning the gap. CDR3 residues: CASSLVSQGAKNIQYF. DNA for the CDR3: TGTGCCAGCAGCTTAGTCAGTCAGGGGGCCAAAAACATTCAGTACTTC.

This rearrangement joins TRBV7-2 to TRBJ1-2, with 8 bases aligning to TRBD1. The CDR3 consists of 15 residues. The germline gives CDR1 SGHTA, CDR2 FQGNSA. J was trimmed by 0 bases and V by 8 bases; bases with no gene match: 8. CDR3: CASGSQGAPNYGYTF. The CDR3 DNA follows: TGTGCCAGCGGATCTCAGGGGGCGCCTAACTATGGCTACACCTTC.

This chain uses TRBV2 with TRBJ2-5, with a possible D match to TRBD2 (5 bases). V dropped 11 bases and J dropped 4 bases, with 17 bases sitting between them. Per the germline V gene, CDR1 is SNHLY and CDR2 is FYNNEI. The CDR3 covers 13 residues. CDR3 in amino acids: CAGRPGFVETQYF. The DNA for the CDR3 is TGTGCCGGAAGACCGGGGTTTGTAGAGACCCAGTACTTC.

This clone occurred once. The chain uses TRBV5-5 and TRBJ2-7, with TRBD1 matching 11 bases. With 4 bases clipped from V and 12 bases from J, the junction kept 9 bases outside the gene matches. Germline V lookup: CDR1 SGHKS, CDR2 YYEKEE (reference sequence). The CDR3 contains 13 residues. This CDR3 reads CASSPGQGVTLYF. CDR3 coding DNA: TGTGCCAGCAGCCCGGGACAGGGGGTTACTCTGTACTTC.

The chain carries TRBV5-6 and TRBJ1-3; 9 bases fit TRBD1. Germline V gene sequence: CDR1 SGHDT, CDR2 YYEEEE. The V and J ends lost 2 bases and 4 bases, in that order; junction bases with no gene match: 7. This CDR3 is 16 amino acids long. CDR3 residues: CASSLEGQGVGNTIYF. DNA for the CDR3: TGTGCCAGCAGCTTAGAGGGACAGGGTGTAGGAAACACCATATATTTT.

This chain uses TRBV5-1 with TRBJ1-4; D remains unclear. Per the germline V gene, CDR1 is SGHRS and CDR2 is YFSETQ. The length of the CDR3 is 15 residues. The V end was cut by 6 bases, the J end by 0 bases, with 12 bases between. CDR3 region: CASTPGSATNEKLFF. The CDR3 region has the DNA TGCGCCAGCACCCCAGGATCAGCAACTAATGAAAAACTGTTTTTT.

The V gene is TRBV11-1, the J gene TRBJ2-5, with D maybe TRBD2 (7 bases). This CDR3 has 16 amino acids. V was clipped by 5 bases and J by 1 base, with 17 bases between them. CDR1 and CDR2 (germline): SGHAT, FQDESV (reference sequence). In DNA form, the CDR3 reads TGTGCCAGCAGCCGTTCGGGGGGCCCTACCCAAGAGACCCAGTACTTC. This gives the protein CASSRSGGPTQETQYF.